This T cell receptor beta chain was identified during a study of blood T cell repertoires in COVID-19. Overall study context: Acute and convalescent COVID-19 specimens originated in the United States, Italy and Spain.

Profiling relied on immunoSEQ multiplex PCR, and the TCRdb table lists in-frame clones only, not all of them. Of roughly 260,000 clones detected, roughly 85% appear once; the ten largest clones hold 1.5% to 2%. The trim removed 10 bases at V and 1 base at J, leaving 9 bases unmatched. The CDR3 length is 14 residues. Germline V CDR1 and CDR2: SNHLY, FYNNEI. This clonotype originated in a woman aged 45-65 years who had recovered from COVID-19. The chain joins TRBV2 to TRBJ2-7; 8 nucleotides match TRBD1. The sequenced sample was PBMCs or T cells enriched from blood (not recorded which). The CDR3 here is CANKTGEGSYEQYF. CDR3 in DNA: TGTGCCAACAAGACAGGGGAAGGTTCCTACGAGCAGTACTTC.